One sample yielded the 29 T cell receptor beta chains listed below, sequenced in a study of OX40 agonist ivuxolimab in advanced cancers. The repertoire was sequenced with immunoSEQ multiplex PCR; TCRdb's copy has only in-frame clones and lacks some. Of tens of thousands of clones listed, more than 75% are singletons. Sequences were derived from CD4+ or CD8+ T cells sorted from blood, sampled in a trial of the OX40 agonist ivuxolimab. The source is an adult with an advanced solid tumor such as melanoma, head and neck, liver or kidney cancer.

The chain couples TRBV5-4 to TRBJ2-7; D may match TRBD1 or TRBD2 (5 bases each). Looked up from germline, CDR1 is SGHNT and CDR2 is YYREEE (reference sequence). This CDR3 comprises 15 residues. Trimming left V 0 bases short and J 2 bases short, with 12 bases between. CDR3 in DNA: TGTGCCAGCAGCTTGGGCCCGGGACCTACCTACGAGCAGTACGTC. Translating it yields CASSLGPGPTYEQYV.

The chain has TRBV7-3 and TRBJ1-1; a possible D gene is TRBD1 (6 bases). V shed 4 bases and J shed 4 bases, with 13 bases lying between them. Germline values: CDR1 SGHTA, CDR2 FQGTGA. The CDR3 totals 14 residues. CDR3 bases: TGTGCCAGCAGCTCCGGGGGAGGGGGCACTGAAGCTTTCTTT. As protein: CASSSGGGGTEAFF. The variable domain in full, completed from reference TRBV7-3 and TRBJ1-1, reads GAGVSQTPSNKVTEKGKYVELRCDPISGHTALYWYRQSLGQGPEFLIYFQGTGAADDSGLPNDRFFAVRPEGSVSTLKIQRTERGDSAVYLCASSSGGGGTEAFFGQGTRLTVV.

The CDR3 DNA sequence: TGCAGCGTTGCAGGGTACTCCTACAATGAGCAGTTCTTC. Residues: CSVAGYSYNEQFF. The chain combines TRBV29-1 with TRBJ2-1; D is perhaps TRBD1 (5 bases). Germline V gene sequence: CDR1 SQVTM, CDR2 ANQGSEA. Trimming pared 4 bases from V and 0 bases from J, leaving 7 bases between. This CDR3 is 13 amino acids long.

The chain uses TRBV28 and TRBJ1-2; 8 bases match TRBD1. J was trimmed by 4 bases and V by 6 bases; bases with no gene match: 13. The V gene's germline CDR1 is MDHEN and CDR2 SYDVKM. CDR3 length equals 16 residues. The CDR3 DNA follows: TGTGCCAGCAGCCAAGGAAACAGGGGGGCGATCTATGGCTACACCTTC. This encodes CASSQGNRGAIYGYTF.

This clone was observed a handful of times. V and J are TRBV5-4 and TRBJ2-3; 10 bases are shared with TRBD2. Per the germline V gene, CDR1 is SGHNT and CDR2 is YYREEE (reference sequence). The CDR3 has 16 amino acids. With 0 bases clipped from V and 2 bases from J, the junction kept 3 bases outside the gene matches. The CDR3 DNA reads as TGTGCCAGCAGCTTGGGGGGACTAGCGAACACAGATACGCAGTATTTT. The encoded protein is CASSLGGLANTDTQYF.

J is TRBJ1-2 and V is TRBV7-9; D gene unclear. The CDR3 sequence is 11 residues long. The V end lost 5 bases, the J end lost 5 bases, and 6 bases lay between the germline ends. In germline, CDR1 is SEHNR, CDR2 FQNEAQ (reference sequence). The chain's CDR3 is CASSLQYGYTF. The DNA of the CDR3 is TGTGCCAGCAGCCTACAGTATGGCTACACCTTC.

This sequence joins TRBV10-3 and TRBJ2-1; possibly TRBD2 for D (7 bases). Between the trimmed V and J ends, which lost 4 bases and 8 bases, there was a span of 15 bases. Germline V gives CDR1 ENHRY, CDR2 SYGVKD. The length of the CDR3 is 14 residues. This CDR3 is CAISALGGGHEQFF. The CDR3 DNA is TGTGCCATCAGTGCGTTGGGAGGGGGACATGAGCAGTTCTTC.

CDR3 amino acids: CASSRGTNEKLFF. The CDR3, as DNA: TGTGCCAGCAGCAGGGGAACTAATGAAAAACTGTTTTTT. The chain couples TRBV27 to TRBJ1-4, with a possible D match to TRBD1 (6 bases). CDR3 length equals 13 residues. V lost 6 bases and J 1 base, leaving 6 bases between the germline ends. The germline V gene encodes CDR1 MNHEY and CDR2 SMNVEV (reference sequence).

This chain links TRBV19 with TRBJ1-2, with 11 bases lining up with TRBD1. Germline V gene lookup returns CDR1 LNHDA and CDR2 SQIVND (reference sequence). CDR3 size: 15 residues. V trimming: 3 bases; J trimming: 6 bases; junction bases outside the gene matches: 6. This CDR3 is CASSISGQGADGYTF. The DNA of the CDR3 is TGTGCCAGTAGTATCAGTGGACAGGGGGCAGATGGCTACACCTTC.

There are a few counts of this clone. The J gene is TRBJ2-5, the V gene TRBV30; 11 positions match TRBD2. CDR1 is GTSNPN and CDR2 is SVGIG in the germline V gene (reference sequence). Trimming took 5 bases from V and 3 from J; bases not matched to a gene: 5. The CDR3 consists of 14 residues. CDR3 DNA: TGTGCCTGGGGACGGGGACTAGCGGAAGAGACCCAGTACTTC. It yields the protein CAWGRGLAEETQYF.

The chain links TRBV30 to TRBJ1-2, with D uncertain. V shed 1 base and J shed 7 bases, with 13 bases lying between them. Germline values: CDR1 GTSNPN, CDR2 SVGIG (reference sequence). The CDR3 is 13 residues long. The CDR3 loop is CAWSERPGGGYTF. The CDR3 DNA reads as TGTGCCTGGAGTGAGCGACCTGGCGGTGGCTACACCTTC. Full variable domain (outside the CDR3, taken from reference TRBV30 and TRBJ1-2): SQTIHQWPATLVQPVGSPLSLECTVEGTSNPNLYWYRQAAGRGLQLLFYSVGIGQISSEVPQNLSASRPQDRQFILSSKKLLLSDSGFYLCAWSERPGGGYTFGSGTRLTVV.

The chain couples TRBV6-1 to TRBJ1-1; D uncertain. V was shortened by 1 base and J by 1 base, with 7 bases between the two germline ends. Germline V lookup: CDR1 MNHNS, CDR2 SASEGT. The CDR3 runs to 14 residues. CDR3 nucleotide sequence: TGTGCCAGCAGTGAAGAGAACAGGAACACTGAAGCTTTCTTT. Protein product: CASSEENRNTEAFF.

V and J are TRBV5-4 and TRBJ2-3, with TRBD1 matching over 7 bases. Per germline, CDR1 SGHNT and CDR2 YYREEE (reference sequence). With 9 bases clipped from V and 0 bases from J, the junction kept 7 bases outside the gene matches. The CDR3 runs 14 residues. Here the CDR3 DNA reads TGTGCCATCGCCCGGGACAGTAGCACAGATACGCAGTATTTT. It encodes CAIARDSSTDTQYF.

This chain connects TRBV9 to TRBJ2-3, with TRBD2 matching 13 bases. CDR3 length: 16 residues. In germline, CDR1 is SGDLS, CDR2 YYNGEE. Trimming cost V 2 bases and J 3 bases; bases outside gene matches: 3. The CDR3 spells CASSVGLAGITDTQYF. Written as DNA, the CDR3 is TGTGCCAGCAGCGTGGGACTAGCGGGGATTACAGATACGCAGTATTTT.

This chain connects TRBV19 to TRBJ1-5; D may be TRBD1 (6 bases). V was pared by 1 base and J by 4 bases, with 11 bases between. Germline lookup yields CDR1 LNHDA and CDR2 SQIVND (reference sequence). CDR3 length: 15 amino acids. The CDR3 DNA reads TGTGCCAGTAGTATAGGACAGGCAGGAAATCAGCCCCAGCATTTT. Translating gives CASSIGQAGNQPQHF.

The V gene is TRBV19, the J gene TRBJ2-2; a possible D gene is TRBD2 (5 bases). This CDR3 has 15 amino acids. Between the trimmed V and J ends, which lost 9 bases and 6 bases, there was a span of 20 bases. CDR1 and CDR2 from the germline V gene are LNHDA and SQIVND (reference sequence). CDR3 in amino acids: CASSRGAHLAGELFF. DNA of the CDR3: TGTGCCAGCTCACGGGGTGCACACCTAGCCGGGGAGCTGTTTTTT.

V usage is TRBV28 and J usage is TRBJ1-4, with 7 bases matching TRBD1. This CDR3 is 16 amino acids long. Per germline, CDR1 MDHEN and CDR2 SYDVKM. V gave up 6 bases and J gave up 5 bases; unmatched junction bases: 12. The chain's CDR3 is CASSGPRQGGNEKLFF. CDR3 DNA: TGTGCCAGCAGCGGACCAAGACAGGGTGGGAATGAAAAACTGTTTTTT.

The chain joins TRBV25-1 to TRBJ1-2, with 9 bases identical to TRBD1. This CDR3 contains 15 residues. From germline, CDR1 is MGHDK and CDR2 SYGVNS. The V gene end was trimmed by 3 bases and the J gene end by 8 bases; junction bases not matched to a gene: 10. The CDR3 nucleotides read TGTGCCAGCAGTGACCCTCCGGGACAGGGACAAGGCTACACCTTC. It is translated as CASSDPPGQGQGYTF.

This chain joins TRBV27 and TRBJ2-5; D tentatively fits TRBD1 or TRBD2 (6 bases each). CDR1 is MNHEY and CDR2 is SMNVEV in the germline V gene (reference sequence). The CDR3 has 14 amino acids. V was clipped by 2 bases and J by 1 base, with 8 bases between them. The DNA of the CDR3 is TGTGCCAGCAGTTTACGGGGGCCCCAAGAGACCCAGTACTTC. Its protein product is CASSLRGPQETQYF.

CDR3 bases: TGTGCCAGCAGGTACACCAACACCGGGGAGCTGTTTTTT. The encoded protein is CASRYTNTGELFF. J is TRBJ2-2 and V is TRBV2; unclear D gene. Deletions cut 6 bases from V and 2 bases from J, with 7 bases between. The CDR3 contains 13 residues. CDR1 SNHLY and CDR2 FYNNEI come from the germline V gene.

The chain is built from TRBV29-1 and TRBJ2-1; D is possibly TRBD2 (5 bases). V lost 6 bases, J lost 6 bases, and 15 bases lay in between. CDR1 SQVTM and CDR2 ANQGSEA come from the germline V gene. The CDR3 loop spans 13 amino acids. CDR3 sequence: CSVETMRVNEQFF. The CDR3 DNA reads TGCAGCGTAGAAACTATGAGGGTCAATGAGCAGTTCTTC.

V usage is TRBV7-9 and J usage is TRBJ2-2; 9 bases align to TRBD1. This CDR3 region has 15 residues. The germline CDR1 and CDR2 sequences are SEHNR and FQNEAQ (reference sequence). V dropped 4 bases and J dropped 5; count of bases not matched to a gene: 5. Written as DNA, the CDR3 is TGTGCCAGCAGCTGGGACAGGGTAACTACCGGGGAGCTGTTTTTT. Translating it yields CASSWDRVTTGELFF.

The chain uses TRBV6-1 and TRBJ2-7, with D perhaps TRBD1 (7 bases). V lost 2 bases to trimming and J lost 7 bases, with 15 bases between them. Per the germline V gene, CDR1 is MNHNS and CDR2 is SASEGT. The CDR3 loop spans 14 amino acids. CDR3 sequence reads: CASSEQGGEREQYF. DNA of the CDR3: TGTGCCAGCAGTGAACAGGGGGGAGAGAGGGAGCAGTACTTC.

The chain uses TRBV12-5 and TRBJ2-5; 11 bases align to TRBD2. V lost 6 bases, J lost 5 bases, and 2 bases stayed unmatched. Germline CDR1 and CDR2: LGHNT and FRNRAP. The CDR3 runs to 13 residues. The CDR3 region has the DNA TGTGCTAGTGGACTAGCGGGAGAGGAGACCCAGTACTTC. Its protein is CASGLAGEETQYF.

The chain is built from TRBV9 and TRBJ2-2; TRBD1 matches 7 bases. Germline values: CDR1 SGDLS, CDR2 YYNGEE. V was pared by 4 bases and J by 2 bases, with 5 bases of the junction left unmatched. This CDR3 is 15 amino acids long. The CDR3 here is CASSPRTGNTGELFF. CDR3 nucleotide sequence: TGTGCCAGCAGCCCAAGGACAGGCAACACCGGGGAGCTGTTTTTT.

The genes are TRBV10-3 and TRBJ1-5; D remains unclear. This CDR3 is 13 amino acids long. V shed 3 bases and J shed 0 bases, with 3 bases lying between them. Germline CDR1 and CDR2: ENHRY and SYGVKD. The CDR3 loop reads CAISDPSNQPQHF. As DNA, the CDR3 is TGTGCCATCAGTGACCCTAGCAATCAGCCCCAGCATTTT.

The chain recombines TRBV13 with TRBJ2-1, with 9 bases fitting TRBD2. CDR3 length: 16 amino acids. V was pared by 5 bases and J by 4 bases, with 9 bases of the junction left unmatched. Germline V gene sequence: CDR1 PRHDT, CDR2 FYEKMQ (reference sequence). CDR3 coding DNA: TGTGCCAGCAGCGCAGTCCTCGCGGGAGGGTACAATGAGCAGTTCTTC. Translation gives CASSAVLAGGYNEQFF. Combining the CDR3 with reference TRBV13 and TRBJ2-1 gives the whole variable domain AAGVIQSPRHLIKEKRETATLKCYPIPRHDTVYWYQQGPGQDPQFLISFYEKMQSDKGSIPDRFSAQQFSDYHSELNMSSLELGDSALYFCASSAVLAGGYNEQFFGPGTRLTVL.

The chain carries TRBV6-5 and TRBJ1-1; D not resolved. The V end was cut by 4 bases, the J end by 0 bases, with 6 bases between. This CDR3 is 13 amino acids long. Germline CDR1 reads MNHEY; CDR2 reads SVGAGI. The DNA of the CDR3 is TGTGCCAGCAGTTCGGACTTGAACACTGAAGCTTTCTTT. Its translation: CASSSDLNTEAFF.

The CDR3 sequence is CASSTGGTGNEKLFF. The CDR3 nucleotides are TGTGCCAGCAGCACTGGGGGGACAGGGAATGAAAAACTGTTTTTT. J is TRBJ1-4 and V is TRBV7-9; 9 bases are shared with TRBD1. This CDR3 region has 15 residues. Germline V gives CDR1 SEHNR, CDR2 FQNEAQ (reference sequence). Trimming cost V 5 bases and J 5 bases; bases outside gene matches: 6. The full variable domain, its missing parts supplied by reference TRBV7-9 and TRBJ1-4, is DTGVSQNPRHKITKRGQNVTFRCDPISEHNRLYWYRQTLGQGPEFLTYFQNEAQLEKSRLLSDRFSAERPKGSFSTLEIQRTEQGDSAMYLCASSTGGTGNEKLFFGSGTQLSVL.